This T cell receptor beta chain was recorded in a study of shared clonotypes between healthy human individuals. For this clone: Antigen unknown.

The CD4+ fraction was divided into a CD45RA+ naive subset and a CD45RA-negative memory subset. Assay: immunoSEQ multiplex PCR; the TCRdb copy retains only in-frame clones and omits some. This table has roughly 1,100,000 clones, about 70% appearing once. General study results and limits: Shared clonotypes across all four donors exceeded non-shared ones in generation probability.

Sequencing was performed on memory CD4+ T cells sorted from blood. Subset reported: CD45RA-negative fraction. The TCR originated in a man between 18 and 35 years old in good health.

The CDR3 protein is CASNREMNTEAFF. In DNA, the CDR3 is TGTGCCAGCAATCGGGAGATGAACACTGAAGCTTTCTTT. The J gene is TRBJ1-1, the V gene TRBV5-4; D uncertain. Germline CDR1 reads SGHNT; CDR2 reads YYREEE (reference sequence). The CDR3 extends over 13 amino acids. V lost 6 bases, J lost 0 bases, and 9 bases lay in between.